The 10 T cell receptor beta chains listed next were all sequenced from one sample in a study of neurological immune-mediated disorders. MiXCR, run by TCRdb on the 5' RACE reads, gives a single entry per CDR3 protein. In the table there are about 69,000 distinct CDR3 sequences, around 4.2% of which are singletons. The material sequenced was PBMCs. Receptors originate from a man aged 25 to 40 with multiple sclerosis.

This clonotype has a count of ten or more. The rearrangement links TRBV12-3 or TRBV12-4 to TRBJ1-2; the match to TRBD1 covers 7 bases. This CDR3 spans 15 amino acids. The junction had 10 bases not matched to a gene; V was cut back by 7 bases and J by 2 bases. DNA for the CDR3: TGTGCCAGCACCCAAGGGGGCGCCGGGAACTATGGCTACACCTTC. Translating gives CASTQGGAGNYGYTF.

This clonotype was observed at least ten times. The rearrangement uses TRBV4-1 and TRBJ1-6; the D gene is possibly TRBD1 (5 bases). Germline lookup yields CDR1 MGHRA and CDR2 YSYEKL. The length of the CDR3 is 14 residues. V shed 4 bases and J shed 8 bases, with 12 bases lying between them. The CDR3 region has the DNA TGCGCCAGCAGCCCCCACACGGGGGATTCACCCCTCCACTTT. It encodes CASSPHTGDSPLHF.

This clonotype was seen many times. The J gene is TRBJ2-2, the V gene TRBV4-1; D is unresolved. Germline-derived CDR1 and CDR2 are MGHRA and YSYEKL. Between the trimmed V and J ends, which lost 1 base and 6 bases, there was a span of 15 bases. The CDR3 has 16 residues. CDR3 residues: CASSQVSPVGAGELFF. The CDR3 nucleotides are TGCGCCAGCAGCCAAGTTTCTCCGGTGGGCGCCGGGGAGCTGTTTTTT.

This clonotype was counted many times. The rearrangement joins TRBV5-6 to TRBJ2-1; D is perhaps TRBD1 (5 bases). CDR3 length equals 12 residues. CDR1 and CDR2 from the germline V gene are SGHDT and YYEEEE. V shed 4 bases and J shed 8 bases, with 10 bases lying between them. CDR3 in amino acids: CASSRTWDEQFF. CDR3 nucleotides: TGTGCCAGCAGCCGGACATGGGATGAGCAGTTCTTC.

In its sample, this clonotype was seen many times. The chain uses TRBV20-1 and TRBJ2-2, with D hard to call. Germline V lookup: CDR1 DFQATT, CDR2 SNEGSKA (reference sequence). The V end lost 3 bases, the J end lost 3 bases, and 8 bases lay between the germline ends. The CDR3 totals 13 residues. The CDR3 DNA reads as TGCAGTGCTAGGGCCCATTACACCGGGGAGCTGTTTTTT. Translated: CSARAHYTGELFF.

About this clonotype: This may be a read error, as it is one base from a much larger clone. The gene calls are TRBV20-1 and TRBJ1-2, with D hard to call. V lost 1 base and J lost 8, with 11 bases in between. Germline CDR1 is DFQATT and CDR2 is SNEGSKA (reference sequence). This CDR3 region has 12 residues. The DNA for the CDR3 is TGCAGTGCTAGAGGTACTGTGGAGGGCTACACCTTC. Protein product: CSARGTVEGYTF.

This clonotype was found many times. The chain joins TRBV6-6 to TRBJ1-1; D is unresolved. The CDR3 is made up of 14 amino acids. Trimming took off 2 bases at V and 0 bases at J, with 7 bases between the two ends. Looked up from germline, CDR1 is MNHNY and CDR2 is SVGAGI (reference sequence). The CDR3, as DNA: TGTGCCAGCAGTTACCGGTCAGTGAACACTGAAGCTTTCTTT. Translation gives CASSYRSVNTEAFF.

As concerns this clonotype: This may come from a read error, since a much larger clone is one base off. V gene TRBV20-1 combines with J gene TRBJ2-7; the D call may be TRBD1 or TRBD2 (6 bases each). Trimming cost V 5 bases and J 6 bases, with 17 bases left between them. Germline V gene lookup returns CDR1 DFQATT and CDR2 SNEGSKA (reference sequence). CDR3 length: 13 amino acids. This CDR3 reads CSAAHGKGGEQYF. CDR3 nucleotides: TGCAGTGCTGCCCATGGGAAGGGGGGCGAGCAGTACTTC.

This clonotype was seen repeatedly, ten times or more. The chain recombines TRBV7-2 with TRBJ1-6; D unclear. V was shortened by 3 bases and J by 8 bases, with 11 bases between the two germline ends. This CDR3 contains 14 residues. Germline CDR1 SGHTA, CDR2 FQGNSA. The CDR3, as DNA: TGTGCCAGCAGCTTTTTAGGGAAGGATTCACCCCTCCACTTT. This translates into CASSFLGKDSPLHF.

This clonotype was detected a few times. The chain employs TRBV28 and TRBJ1-2; 8 bases are shared with TRBD1. V dropped 5 bases and J dropped 6; count of bases not matched to a gene: 5. The V gene's germline CDR1 is MDHEN and CDR2 SYDVKM. The CDR3 is 13 amino acids. The CDR3 is CASSPPTGDGYTF. In nucleotides, the CDR3 is TGTGCCAGCAGTCCTCCGACAGGGGATGGCTACACCTTC.